These T cell receptor beta chains were read from a single sample in a study of beta chain features in type 1 diabetes. Assay: immunoSEQ multiplex PCR; the TCRdb copy retains only in-frame clones and omits some. The sample carries hundreds of thousands of clones, over 25% recorded once. Sequences were obtained from naive CD4+ T cells from blood. All receptors come from a man aged 18 to 29 in good health. Both conserved end residues are part of each CDR3. The D gene is left open where the match is weak. Not every row has a clone size; where given, it reads once, few, many or a size class.

D	J	size	V	CDR3	DNA
TRBD1	TRBJ2-7	few	TRBV29-1	CSVSGTGMYEQYF	TGCAGCGTATCCGGGACAGGGATGTACGAGCAGTACTTC
-	TRBJ2-7	few	TRBV9	CASSVAGGNSYEQYF	TGTGCCAGCAGCGTAGCTGGAGGGAACTCCTACGAGCAGTACTTC
TRBD2	TRBJ2-7	few	TRBV27	CASSPWREGPYEQYF	TGTGCCAGCAGTCCCTGGCGGGAGGGCCCCTACGAGCAGTACTTC
TRBD2	TRBJ2-1	-	TRBV5-1	CASSLEGLAGADEQFF	TGCGCCAGCAGCTTAGAGGGACTAGCGGGAGCCGATGAGCAGTTCTTC
-	TRBJ2-1	few	TRBV5-1	CASSFTGQEQFF	TGCGCCAGCAGCTTCACCGGACAGGAGCAGTTCTTC
-	TRBJ2-7	-	TRBV25-1	CASSESAPVRDEQYF	TGTGCCAGCAGTGAATCTGCCCCCGTCCGGGACGAGCAGTACTTC
-	TRBJ2-2	-	TRBV7-2	CASSSTGTGELFF	TGTGCCAGCAGCTCAACAGGGACCGGGGAGCTGTTTTTT
TRBD2	TRBJ2-7	few	TRBV28	CASSLSGRVNEQYF	TGTGCCAGCAGTCTTAGCGGGAGAGTCAACGAGCAGTACTTC
-	TRBJ1-2	few	TRBV30	CAWSPRLLYGYTF	TGTGCCTGGAGTCCCCGGCTCCTTTATGGCTACACCTTC
-	TRBJ2-1	-	TRBV6-5	CASRGWGDDEQFF	TGTGCCAGCAGAGGATGGGGGGACGATGAGCAGTTCTTC
TRBD1	TRBJ2-3	-	TRBV29-1	CSVAQGASTDTQYF	TGCAGCGTCGCCCAGGGGGCCTCCACAGATACGCAGTATTTT
-	TRBJ1-5	-	TRBV28	CASSKKGGQPQHF	TGTGCCAGCAGTAAGAAGGGAGGTCAGCCCCAGCATTTT
TRBD1	TRBJ2-1	few	TRBV14	CASSTLGGQGFWNEQFF	TGTGCCAGCAGCACTCTAGGTGGACAGGGGTTTTGGAATGAGCAGTTCTTC
TRBD1	TRBJ1-1	few	TRBV2	CASRRDRNTEAFF	TGTGCCAGCAGAAGGGACAGGAACACTGAAGCTTTCTTT
-	TRBJ2-2	-	TRBV30	CAWKRGQLNTGELFF	TGTGCCTGGAAACGGGGTCAGCTAAACACCGGGGAGCTGTTTTTT
-	TRBJ2-3	many	TRBV18	CASSPTDTQYF	TGTGCCAGCTCACCCACAGATACGCAGTATTTT
-	TRBJ2-7	-	TRBV28	CASIGAPAYEQYF	TGTGCCAGCATTGGGGCCCCGGCCTACGAGCAGTACTTC
-	TRBJ1-5	-	TRBV30	CAWSEALLNQPQHF	TGTGCCTGGAGTGAAGCGCTACTCAATCAGCCCCAGCATTTT
-	TRBJ1-1	-	TRBV30	CAWSVRVANTEAFF	TGTGCCTGGAGTGTAAGAGTAGCGAACACTGAAGCTTTCTTT
-	TRBJ2-3	few	TRBV10-3	CAITNGPGTDTQYF	TGTGCCATCACTAACGGGCCAGGCACAGATACGCAGTATTTT
TRBD1	TRBJ2-1	few	TRBV15	CATSGDSSYNEQFF	TGTGCCACCAGCGGGGACAGCTCCTACAATGAGCAGTTCTTC
-	TRBJ2-1	-	TRBV2	CASSASIDTEKFF	TGTGCCAGCAGTGCTAGCATTGACACTGAAAAGTTCTTC
-	TRBJ1-1	-	TRBV30	CAWDGGLF	TGTGCCTGGGATGGGGGCCTCTTT
-	TRBJ1-1	-	TRBV4-3	CASSQGPGRGNTEAFF	TGCGCCAGCAGCCAAGGGCCGGGGCGGGGAAACACTGAAGCTTTCTTT
-	TRBJ2-3	-	TRBV7-6	CASSSDISGWSTDTQYF	TGTGCCAGCAGCTCAGATATCTCAGGTTGGAGCACAGATACGCAGTATTTT
-	TRBJ1-3	few	TRBV11-2	CASSPDRSGNTIYF	TGTGCCAGCAGCCCGGACAGATCTGGAAACACCATATATTTT
-	TRBJ2-2	-	TRBV7-2	CASSLGAGLSTGELFF	TGTGCCAGCAGCTTAGGGGCAGGGTTGAGCACCGGGGAGCTGTTTTTT
-	TRBJ1-1	few	TRBV10-2	CASSQTGRGGMNTEAFF	TGCGCCAGCTCCCAGACCGGGAGGGGCGGCATGAACACTGAAGCTTTCTTT
TRBD2	TRBJ2-5	-	TRBV19	CASSRLAGETQYF	TGTGCCAGTAGTCGACTAGCGGGAGAGACCCAGTACTTC
-	TRBJ1-2	few	TRBV19	CASSILDSYYGYTF	TGTGCCAGTAGTATACTCGACTCCTACTATGGCTACACCTTC
TRBD1	TRBJ1-2	few	TRBV29-1	CSVEGTASNYGYTF	TGCAGCGTTGAGGGGACAGCATCTAACTATGGCTACACCTTC
-	TRBJ1-6	-	TRBV5-1	CASAGEGNSPLHF	TGCGCCAGCGCCGGGGAAGGAAATTCACCCCTCCACTTT
-	TRBJ1-2	-	TRBV10-3	CAISEGSGYTF	TGTGCCATCAGTGAGGGTTCTGGCTACACCTTC
-	TRBJ1-1	few	TRBV7-2	CASSLAVGNTEAFF	TGTGCCAGCAGCTTAGCGGTCGGGAACACTGAAGCTTTCTTT
-	TRBJ2-3	-	TRBV2	CASSRAADTQYF	TGTGCCAGCAGTCGGGCCGCAGATACGCAGTATTTT
-	TRBJ2-1	-	TRBV29-1	CSAFINEQFF	TGCAGCGCTTTCATCAATGAGCAGTTCTTC
TRBD2	TRBJ2-1	-	TRBV7-9	CASTSGGSSYNEQFF	TGTGCCAGCACCTCCGGGGGGAGCTCCTACAATGAGCAGTTCTTC
TRBD1	TRBJ2-3	-	TRBV14	CASSPWTGGGRSTDTQYF	TGTGCCAGCAGCCCTTGGACAGGGGGCGGACGGAGCACAGATACGCAGTATTTT
TRBD2	TRBJ2-1	-	TRBV30	CAWSVGTSADNEQFF	TGTGCCTGGAGTGTAGGGACTAGCGCAGACAATGAGCAGTTCTTC
TRBD1	TRBJ2-1	-	TRBV7-9	CASSLDRGTWEQFF	TGTGCCAGCAGCTTGGACAGGGGAACCTGGGAGCAGTTCTTC
TRBD1	TRBJ1-4	once	TRBV5-4	CASSSPGQGTEKLFF	TGTGCCAGCAGCTCCCCGGGACAGGGGACCGAAAAACTGTTTTTT
-	TRBJ1-4	-	TRBV5-6	CASSRDPLGTNEKLFF	TGTGCCAGCAGCCGGGACCCTTTGGGGACTAATGAAAAACTGTTTTTT
TRBD2	TRBJ2-1	few	TRBV28	CASSSPAGTSGFNEQFF	TGTGCCAGCAGTTCGCCGGCTGGGACTAGCGGATTCAATGAGCAGTTCTTC
TRBD2	TRBJ2-7	few	TRBV2	CASLTSGYLYEQYF	TGTGCCAGCCTCACTAGCGGTTATCTCTACGAGCAGTACTTC
-	TRBJ2-1	few	TRBV29-1	CSVEPIAATYNEQFF	TGCAGCGTTGAACCAATAGCTGCCACCTACAATGAGCAGTTCTTC
-	TRBJ2-6	-	TRBV9	CATGPAPGANVLTF	TGTGCCACCGGACCCGCCCCTGGGGCCAACGTCCTGACTTTC
-	TRBJ2-1	-	TRBV9	CASSVDGPSYNEQFF	TGTGCCAGCAGCGTGGACGGCCCTTCCTACAATGAGCAGTTCTTC
-	TRBJ2-3	-	TRBV7-2	CASSLVGPPSLGDTQYF	TGTGCCAGCAGCTTAGTCGGCCCCCCCTCCCTCGGGGATACGCAGTATTTT
-	TRBJ2-3	few	TRBV10-3	CAIAVSARTDTQYF	TGTGCCATCGCCGTTAGCGCCCGCACAGATACGCAGTATTTT
TRBD1	TRBJ1-2	-	TRBV29-1	CSVGQGARGYTF	TGCAGCGTTGGACAGGGGGCCCGTGGCTACACCTTC
-	TRBJ2-5	-	TRBV9	CASSVGVGTNQETQYF	TGTGCCAGCAGCGTAGGCGTCGGTACCAACCAAGAGACCCAGTACTTC
-	TRBJ2-2	few	TRBV7-2	CASSISWRLPGELFF	TGTGCCAGCAGCATTAGCTGGAGGTTACCCGGGGAGCTGTTTTTT
-	TRBJ2-7	few	TRBV9	CASSVAPTVYEQYF	TGTGCCAGCAGCGTAGCTCCCACAGTGTACGAGCAGTACTTC
-	TRBJ2-7	-	TRBV15	CATSRVGVYEQYF	TGTGCCACCAGCAGAGTGGGTGTCTACGAGCAGTACTTC
TRBD1	TRBJ1-3	few	TRBV30	CAWSRDRGGNTIYF	TGTGCCTGGAGTCGTGACAGGGGTGGAAACACCATATATTTT
-	TRBJ1-2	-	TRBV9	CASSVGDEGDGYTF	TGTGCCAGCAGCGTAGGTGACGAAGGAGATGGCTACACCTTC
-	TRBJ1-2	-	TRBV30	CAWSVLGATGYTF	TGTGCCTGGAGTGTACTCGGGGCTACTGGCTACACCTTC
-	TRBJ2-6	-	TRBV15	CATSREKWLSGANVLTF	TGTGCCACCAGCAGAGAGAAATGGCTCTCTGGGGCCAACGTCCTGACTTTC